The rows below give T cell receptor beta chains drawn from one sample of a study of T cells after yellow fever vaccination. TCRdb called the 5' RACE reads again in MiXCR, with one record for every CDR3 protein. The repertoire holds some 600,000 distinct CDR3 sequences, with roughly a sixth as singletons. The sample was PBMCs, taken around 5 days after the first yellow fever vaccination. Source of these receptors: a young man who received the YFV17D yellow fever vaccine. The CDR3 runs from the conserved cysteine through the conserved F or W. The D gene is left open where the match is weak. Clone size is shown for a subset of rows, as once, few, many or a class of expanded clone.

size	D	V	J	DNA	CDR3
NA	NA	TRBV2	TRBJ2-2	TGTGCCAGCAGTGAAAGGCGGGATATCGGGGAGCTGTTTTTT	CASSERRDIGELFF
few	TRBD1	TRBV10-3	TRBJ1-2	TGTGCCATCAGGGGGACAGGCCCTAACTATGGCTACACCTTC	CAIRGTGPNYGYTF
NA	NA	TRBV12-5	TRBJ2-5	TGTGCTAGTGGTCCGGGACTGATGACCGAGACCCAGTACTTC	CASGPGLMTETQYF
NA	NA	TRBV27	TRBJ2-3	TGTGCCAGCAGTTCCGTGGGGGGGCCCGGCACGCAGTATTTT	CASSSVGGPGTQYF
NA	NA	TRBV7-3	TRBJ2-2	TGTGCCAGCAGCCAACAGCCTCGGGGGAACACCGGGGAGCTGTTTTTT	CASSQQPRGNTGELFF
few	NA	TRBV6-1	TRBJ1-1	TGTGCCAGCAGAGGGGAAGGATCTTTCATGAACACTGAAGCTTTCTTT	CASRGEGSFMNTEAFF
few	NA	TRBV6-2/TRBV6-3	TRBJ2-5	TGTGCCAGCAGTTACCTTGGGGGTCCTAGGGTTGAGACCCAGTACTTC	CASSYLGGPRVETQYF
many	NA	TRBV28	TRBJ2-3	TGTGCCAGCAACCCTAGCGGCACAGATACGCAGTATTTT	CASNPSGTDTQYF
NA	NA	TRBV5-1	TRBJ2-1	TGCGCCAGCAGCCTAGAGGGGGTTGACAATGAGCAGTTCTTC	CASSLEGVDNEQFF
few	NA	TRBV5-1	TRBJ2-3	TGCGCCAGCAGCTTCGGGCAGGACCCTAAGTATTTT	CASSFGQDPKYF
NA	NA	TRBV27	TRBJ2-7	TGTGCCAGCGCGACGCATAGCTCCTACGAGCAGTACTTC	CASATHSSYEQYF
NA	NA	TRBV6-4	TRBJ1-6	TGTGCCAGCAGTGAAAGGGAATGGAATTCACCCCTCCACTTT	CASSEREWNSPLHF
few	NA	TRBV6-2/TRBV6-3	TRBJ2-7	TGTGCCAGCAGTTATCAGGGCGAATCCTACGAGCAGTACTTC	CASSYQGESYEQYF
many	NA	TRBV18	TRBJ2-1	TGTGCCAGCTCACCAGACGTTGATGAGCAGTTCTTC	CASSPDVDEQFF
many	TRBD1	TRBV7-9	TRBJ1-2	TGTGCCAGCAGCTTAGGGCGGCTTAGGGACAGCAACTATGGCTACACCTTC	CASSLGRLRDSNYGYTF
NA	NA	TRBV19	TRBJ2-1	TGTGCCAGTAGTATCACTTCGGGCGTCAATGAGCAGTTCTTC	CASSITSGVNEQFF
few	NA	TRBV5-1	TRBJ1-4	TGCGCCAGCAGCAACGGACAGTTTGAAAAACTGTTTTTT	CASSNGQFEKLFF
once	TRBD2	TRBV11-2	TRBJ2-1	TGTGCCAGCAGCTTAAACGGGGGGGGCGATGAGCAGTTCTTC	CASSLNGGGDEQFF
NA	NA	TRBV20-1	TRBJ1-5	TGCAGTGCCCCCCCGGTGGGGGTAGGACAGCCCCAGCATTTT	CSAPPVGVGQPQHF
NA	TRBD1	TRBV7-8	TRBJ1-6	TGTGCCAGCAGCTTAGGAAGGACAGGGTATAATTCACCCCTCCACTTT	CASSLGRTGYNSPLHF